This T cell receptor beta chain originates from a study of T-cell reconstitution after alpha-beta-depleted transplantation in children. Study-level findings and limits: Reports say that about two months after transplant, the alpha-beta T cells came out of several hundred graft clones that had expanded.

Unique molecular identifiers were incorporated when the TCRbeta library was constructed. TCRdb redid the calling of the PCR reads with MiXCR, one entry per CDR3 protein. The sample carries about 250,000 distinct CDR3 sequences, roughly 25% recorded once. Worth noting for this clonotype: Its target is unknown.

V lost 2 bases and J lost 0, with 7 bases in between. Per the germline V gene, CDR1 is DFQATT and CDR2 is SNEGSKA (reference sequence). The CDR3 sequence is 14 residues long. Here the sequenced sample was PBMCs, mostly from graft donor cells, taken 360 days after TCRalphabeta/CD19-depleted stem cell transplant. J is TRBJ2-2 and V is TRBV20-1, with no clear D. The TCR comes from a female patient aged 2-10 years who had a stem cell transplant for congenital amegakaryocytic thrombocytopenia, so the T cells may come from the graft donor. CDR3: CSARILANTGELFF. The CDR3 DNA is TGCAGTGCTAGAATCCTAGCGAACACCGGGGAGCTGTTTTTT.